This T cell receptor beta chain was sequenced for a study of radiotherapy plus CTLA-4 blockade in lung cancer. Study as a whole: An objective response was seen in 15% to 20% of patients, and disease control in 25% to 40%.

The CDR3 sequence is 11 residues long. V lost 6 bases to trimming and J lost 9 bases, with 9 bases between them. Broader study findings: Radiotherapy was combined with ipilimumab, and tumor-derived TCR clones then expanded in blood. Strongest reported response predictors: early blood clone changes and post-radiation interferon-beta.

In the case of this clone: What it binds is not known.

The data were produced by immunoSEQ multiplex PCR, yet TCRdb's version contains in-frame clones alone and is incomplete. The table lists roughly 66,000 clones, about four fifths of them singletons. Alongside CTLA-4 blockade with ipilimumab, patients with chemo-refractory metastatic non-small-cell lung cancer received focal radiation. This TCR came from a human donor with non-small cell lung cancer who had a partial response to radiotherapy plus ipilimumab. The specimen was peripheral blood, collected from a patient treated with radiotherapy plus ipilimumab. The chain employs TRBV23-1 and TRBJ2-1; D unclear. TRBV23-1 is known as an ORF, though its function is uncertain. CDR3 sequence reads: CASRTRGEQFF. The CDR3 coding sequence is TGCGCCAGCAGGACTCGCGGTGAGCAGTTCTTC.